Shown below are 16 T cell receptor beta chains from a single sample sequenced in a study of OX40 agonist ivuxolimab in advanced cancers. Assay used: immunoSEQ multiplex PCR; TCRdb lists only in-frame clones, some missing. The profile covers 60,000 to 70,000 clones, with roughly 89% appearing a single time and around 12% taken by the ten largest. The sample here was CD4+ or CD8+ T cells sorted from blood, taken in a trial of the OX40 agonist ivuxolimab. Source of these receptors: an adult with an advanced solid tumor such as melanoma, head and neck, liver or kidney cancer.

The CDR3 sequence: CASTQPGLAGTDTQYF. CDR3 in DNA: TGTGCCAGCACCCAACCGGGACTAGCGGGGACAGATACGCAGTATTTT. This rearrangement joins TRBV5-4 to TRBJ2-3, with TRBD2 matching 13 bases. CDR3 length equals 16 residues. Germline CDR1 is SGHNT and CDR2 is YYREEE (reference sequence). The ends lost 6 bases at V and 3 bases at J; junction bases unmatched: 7.

This rearrangement joins TRBV19 to TRBJ2-1; TRBD1 or TRBD2 may be the D gene (5 bases each). Trimming pared 5 bases from V and 13 bases from J, leaving 12 bases between. The germline CDR1 and CDR2 sequences are LNHDA and SQIVND (reference sequence). The CDR3 is 11 residues long. DNA for the CDR3: TGTGCCAGTAGTTGGGGGTCCCTACAGTTCTTC. This codes for CASSWGSLQFF. Full variable domain (missing parts from reference TRBV19 and TRBJ2-1): DGGITQSPKYLFRKEGQNVTLSCEQNLNHDAMYWYRQDPGQGLRLIYYSQIVNDFQKGDIAEGYSVSREKKESFPLTVTSAQKNPTAFYLCASSWGSLQFFGPGTRLTVL.

The chain combines TRBV4-1 with TRBJ1-3; D uncertain. The V and J ends lost 0 bases and 1 base respectively, with 7 bases between them. Germline V gene lookup returns CDR1 MGHRA and CDR2 YSYEKL. The CDR3 length is 15 residues. Here the CDR3 reads CASSQDSRSGNTIYF. The DNA for the CDR3 is TGCGCCAGCAGCCAAGATTCGAGGTCTGGAAACACCATATATTTT.

The count of this clone is one. This chain joins TRBV4-1 and TRBJ2-1, with 9 nucleotides matching TRBD2. Germline V gene data show CDR1 as MGHRA and CDR2 as YSYEKL. J gave up 9 bases and V 0 bases, and 9 bases lay outside the gene matches. The CDR3 totals 16 residues. The DNA for the CDR3 is TGCGCCAGCAGCCAAGATGGCGCGGGACTAGCAGGTGAGCAGTTCTTC. As protein: CASSQDGAGLAGEQFF.

The chain joins TRBV2 to TRBJ2-2; D not certain. V lost 8 bases, J lost 7 bases, and 11 bases lay in between. The CDR3 spans 12 residues. Germline lookup yields CDR1 SNHLY and CDR2 FYNNEI. CDR3: CASPNGGGELFF. The DNA of the CDR3 is TGTGCCAGCCCTAACGGTGGCGGGGAGCTGTTTTTT.

This CDR3 is CASSSRTPVAGVPYEQYF. The CDR3 bases are TGTGCCAGCAGTTCCCGAACCCCCGTAGCGGGGGTACCTTACGAGCAGTACTTC. The rearrangement uses TRBV27 and TRBJ2-7; TRBD2 matches at 9 bases. Germline-derived CDR1 and CDR2 are MNHEY and SMNVEV (reference sequence). Trimming cost V 4 bases and J 4 bases; bases outside gene matches: 17. This CDR3 spans 18 amino acids.

J is TRBJ2-7 and V is TRBV27, with 7 bases that match TRBD2. The germline V gene has CDR1 MNHEY and CDR2 SMNVEV (reference sequence). CDR3 length: 14 residues. The junction had 6 bases not matched to a gene; V was cut back by 3 bases and J by 4 bases. For the CDR3, the DNA is TGTGCCAGCAGTTTTGCGGGAGAAGGGTACGAGCAGTACTTC. Translation: CASSFAGEGYEQYF.

CDR3 nucleotide sequence: TGTGCCAGCAGATCACAGGTTGCCCAGGCGTACAATGAGCAGTTCTTC. Its protein product is CASRSQVAQAYNEQFF. The rearrangement joins TRBV7-8 to TRBJ2-1, with a weak D call TRBD1 (5 bases). Per the germline V gene, CDR1 is SGHVS and CDR2 is FQNEAQ. With 6 bases removed from V and 4 bases from J, the gap between germline ends came to 19 bases. CDR3 length: 16 amino acids.

The chain is built from TRBV28 and TRBJ1-2; D is ambiguous. Trimming removed 7 bases from V and 1 base from J, with 13 bases in between. Germline-derived CDR1 and CDR2 are MDHEN and SYDVKM. This CDR3 spans 14 amino acids. The CDR3 is CASIQTGDNYGYTF. Written as DNA, the CDR3 is TGTGCCAGCATCCAAACCGGAGATAACTATGGCTACACCTTC.

V usage is TRBV7-2 and J usage is TRBJ2-1; tentatively, D is TRBD1 (5 bases). The germline V and J ends were trimmed by 11 bases and 5 bases, with 10 bases remaining between them. The germline CDR1 and CDR2 sequences are SGHTA and FQGNSA. This CDR3 spans 11 amino acids. The CDR3 DNA follows: TGTGCCCTGGAAGGGGACAATGAGCAGTTCTTC. Protein sequence: CALEGDNEQFF.

This clone showed up just once. The chain carries TRBV27 and TRBJ1-2; maybe TRBD1 (5 bases). There are 13 residues in the CDR3. Looked up from germline, CDR1 is MNHEY and CDR2 is SMNVEV (reference sequence). V lost 5 bases, J lost 4 bases, and 11 bases lay in between. This chain's CDR3 is CASSGRVGYGYTF. CDR3 DNA: TGTGCCAGCAGTGGCAGGGTGGGCTATGGCTACACCTTC.

This clone was counted a single time. V usage is TRBV19 and J usage is TRBJ2-5; no reliable D call. The V and J ends lost 3 bases and 5 bases respectively, with 16 bases between them. Germline CDR1 LNHDA, CDR2 SQIVND (reference sequence). The CDR3 length is 15 residues. The CDR3 nucleotides read TGTGCCAGTAGTATTGGTTCGATGAACGGGGAGACCCAGTACTTC. The encoded protein is CASSIGSMNGETQYF.

The chain joins TRBV4-1 to TRBJ2-7, with D possibly called TRBD1 or TRBD2 (5 bases each). Trimming removed 5 bases from V and 6 bases from J, with 17 bases in between. Germline CDR1 MGHRA, CDR2 YSYEKL. CDR3 length equals 14 residues. Here the CDR3 reads CASSTGPFSTEQYF. DNA of the CDR3: TGCGCCAGCAGCACGGGACCCTTTAGCACCGAGCAGTACTTC.

The chain is built from TRBV7-3 and TRBJ1-6; the D is unclear. The V gene's germline CDR1 is SGHTA and CDR2 FQGTGA. The V and J ends lost 0 bases and 5 bases respectively, with 8 bases between them. The CDR3 length is 15 residues. CDR3 region: CASSLTRGNNSPLHF. Here the CDR3 DNA reads TGTGCCAGCAGCTTAACGCGAGGGAATAATTCACCCCTCCACTTT.

This chain uses TRBV7-9 with TRBJ2-7; no firm D call. Per germline, CDR1 SEHNR and CDR2 FQNEAQ (reference sequence). The CDR3 consists of 15 residues. V lost 6 bases to trimming and J lost 2 bases, with 17 bases between them. This CDR3 reads CASSSPSTATYEQYF. For the CDR3, the DNA is TGTGCCAGCAGTTCCCCCTCAACGGCCACCTACGAGCAGTACTTC.

The CDR3 DNA reads as TGTGCCAGCAGTGACGCAGTCGCGGCTAGCACAGATACGCAGTATTTT. This translates into CASSDAVAASTDTQYF. The V and J genes are TRBV6-4 and TRBJ2-3; D is undetermined. Trimming left V 2 bases short and J 0 bases short, with 12 bases between. CDR1 and CDR2 (germline): MRHNA, SNTAGT. The CDR3 length is 16 residues.